A selection of T cell receptor beta chains follows, all from one sample in a study of blood T cells in healthy people across ages. TCRdb reanalysed the 5' RACE reads using MiXCR and keeps one entry per CDR3 protein. The repertoire includes 780,000 or so distinct CDR3 sequences, 50% to 65% of them detected once, and about two fifths sits in the top ten. Source material: blood. The receptors originated from an elderly man in good health. Both conserved end residues are part of each CDR3. The D gene is left open where the match is weak. Size is stated for part of the rows, as once, few or many counts, or as a class when the clone is expanded.

V	D	size	J	DNA	CDR3
TRBV20-1	-	-	TRBJ2-7	TGCAGTGCTGGTCAGACGGGGGAGCAGTACTTC	CSAGQTGEQYF
TRBV18	-	few	TRBJ2-3	TGTGCCAGCTCACCGATCGGCTCCGCAGATACGCAGTATTTT	CASSPIGSADTQYF
TRBV24-1	TRBD2	few	TRBJ2-7	TGTGCCACCAGTGATTTTCCGGGGGGCGAGCAGTACTTC	CATSDFPGGEQYF
TRBV20-1	TRBD1	-	TRBJ1-2	TGCAGTGCGCGGACGACAGGGCCGATTAACTATGGCTACACCTTC	CSARTTGPINYGYTF
TRBV7-6	TRBD2	-	TRBJ2-7	TGTGCCAGCAGCTTAGAGGCTAGCGGGAGTTTGTACGAGCAGTACTTC	CASSLEASGSLYEQYF
TRBV5-6	-	-	TRBJ2-4	TGTGCCAGCGGATCCCAGGGGGCCAAAAACATTCAGTACTTC	CASGSQGAKNIQYF
TRBV27	TRBD1	-	TRBJ1-5	TGTGCCAGCAGTCACCTGACAGGGAATGACCAGCCCCAGCATTTT	CASSHLTGNDQPQHF
TRBV20-1	TRBD2	few	TRBJ2-7	TGCAGTGCCGAGACCGGGACTAGCGGGAGTGGGAGCTACGAGCAGTACTTC	CSAETGTSGSGSYEQYF
TRBV9	-	few	TRBJ2-5	TGTGCCAGCAGCCCTTTGGGGGGCAGAGAGACCCAGTACTTC	CASSPLGGRETQYF
TRBV27	TRBD1	-	TRBJ1-1	TGTGCCAGCAGTCTAGGGACAGGGGGCCGTAAAGCTTTCTTT	CASSLGTGGRKAFF
TRBV7-2	-	-	TRBJ2-1	TGTGCCAGCAGCTTAGCGGTGAACGGTACCTACAATGAGCAGTTCTTC	CASSLAVNGTYNEQFF
TRBV29-1	TRBD2	-	TRBJ2-5	TGCAGCGTTATAGCGGGGGGGGAGACCCAGTACTTC	CSVIAGGETQYF
TRBV7-9	TRBD2	-	TRBJ2-1	TGTGCCAGCAGCCCACCGGGACTAGCGGGAGGAGGGAACAATGAGCAGTTCTTC	CASSPPGLAGGGNNEQFF
TRBV5-5	TRBD2	once	TRBJ2-1	TGTGCCAGCAGCTTGAGATTATCCGGGACTAGGGGGACGTACCAAGAGACCCAGTTCTTC	CASSLRLSGTRGTYQETQFF
TRBV6-5	-	many	TRBJ2-7	TGTGCCAGCCAGCGGTCCGGGAGAGCCAACGAGCAGTACTTC	CASQRSGRANEQYF
TRBV15	-	-	TRBJ1-1	TGTGCCACCAGCAGAGAACAGAGGAACACTGAAGCTTTCTTT	CATSREQRNTEAFF
TRBV4-1	-	few	TRBJ1-6	TGCGCCAGCAGCCAAGATGACGGACAGAACTATAATTCACCCCTCCACTTT	CASSQDDGQNYNSPLHF
TRBV30	TRBD1	once	TRBJ1-2	TGTGCCGCGGACAGGGGACATAGTGGCTACACCTTC	CAADRGHSGYTF
TRBV27	-	-	TRBJ2-1	TGTGCCAGCAGTACCTATCTGCGCAGGGCGGGAATAGACGATGAGCAGTTCTTC	CASSTYLRRAGIDDEQFF
TRBV4-1	TRBD1	-	TRBJ2-7	TGCGCCAGCAGCCGGGGTGCAATACAGGGGAACGAGCAGTACTTC	CASSRGAIQGNEQYF
TRBV7-8	-	few	TRBJ1-2	TGTGCCAGCACCCTTAGGGGGGGGTTTGGCTACACCTTC	CASTLRGGFGYTF
TRBV6-6	TRBD2	few	TRBJ2-7	TGTGCCAGCAGTTACGATAGCGGGGAGTACTTC	CASSYDSGEYF
TRBV27	TRBD1	-	TRBJ2-5	TGTGCCAGCAGGAATGGACAGGGATTAGGGACCCAGTACTTC	CASRNGQGLGTQYF
TRBV9	-	-	TRBJ2-3	TGTGCCAGCAGCATAGAGGGAGTAAGCACAGATACGCAGTATTTT	CASSIEGVSTDTQYF
TRBV28	TRBD1	once	TRBJ1-4	TGTGCCAGTCGCCGGGACAGGGTTAATGAAAAACTGTTTTTT	CASRRDRVNEKLFF
TRBV29-1	-	-	TRBJ1-2	TGCAGCGTTGATGGGACAAGTGTCTATGGCTACACCTTC	CSVDGTSVYGYTF
TRBV20-1	-	-	TRBJ2-3	TGCAGTGCCAGCAAAGGAGGGGGCCCCCTAGATACGCAGTATTTT	CSASKGGGPLDTQYF
TRBV6-6	TRBD2	-	TRBJ2-7	TGTGCCAGCAGTTCTAGCGGGAGCATCTACGAGCAGTACTTC	CASSSSGSIYEQYF
TRBV3-1	-	-	TRBJ1-1	TGTGCCAGCAGCTCCCGGGGAGCCCTCACTGAAGCTTTCTTT	CASSSRGALTEAFF
TRBV7-2	-	few	TRBJ2-1	TGTGCCAGCAGCCCACTCTCTACTAGTCCCAGCTCCTACAATGAGCAGTTCTTC	CASSPLSTSPSSYNEQFF
TRBV28	TRBD2	-	TRBJ2-7	TGTGCCAGCAGTTTATATCCGCTAGCGGAGGACTCCTACGAGCAGTACTTC	CASSLYPLAEDSYEQYF